One and the same sample provided the 8 T cell receptor beta chains below, sequenced in a study of blood T cells in healthy people across ages. It was with a sample-barcoded 5' primer and a J-beta primer mix that a second PCR of roughly 7 to 11 cycles was run. TCRdb analysed the 5' RACE reads with MiXCR anew, one entry per CDR3 protein. Of around 580,000 distinct CDR3 sequences listed, less than 60% were seen once; the top ten hold around 23%. The sequenced material came from blood. All receptors derive from a man of 80 years or more in good health.

The chain uses TRBV28 and TRBJ2-1, with D unclear. Germline lookup yields CDR1 MDHEN and CDR2 SYDVKM. Trimming removed 3 bases at V and 4 bases at J, with 7 bases between. The CDR3 consists of 13 residues. The CDR3 region has the DNA TGTGCCAGCAGTTTTAGGGATTACAATGAGCAGTTCTTC. The encoded protein is CASSFRDYNEQFF.

This clonotype showed up just a few times. V gene TRBV7-2 combines with J gene TRBJ2-5; D call uncertain. Germline V gives CDR1 SGHTA, CDR2 FQGNSA. With 4 bases removed from V and 9 bases from J, the gap between germline ends came to 9 bases. This CDR3 spans 11 amino acids. As DNA, the CDR3 is TGTGCCAGCAGCTCTTGGGGTGCCCAGTACTTC. It is translated as CASSSWGAQYF. The full variable domain, completed using reference TRBV7-2 and TRBJ2-5, is GAGVSQSPSNKVTEKGKDVELRCDPISGHTALYWYRQSLGQGLEFLIYFQGNSAPDKSGLPSDRFSAERTGGSVSTLTIQRTQQEDSAVYLCASSSWGAQYFGPGTRLLVL.

On this clonotype: The junction shows a germline mismatch at one end, possibly a read error. CDR3 region: CASTIAGTADEQYF. The CDR3, as DNA: TGCGCCAGCACCATAGCCGGGACAGCCGACGAGCAGTACTTC. The chain is built from TRBV7-9 and TRBJ2-7, with 7 bases matching TRBD1. The CDR3 loop spans 14 amino acids. Germline values: CDR1 SEHNR, CDR2 FQNEAQ (reference sequence).

The V call is TRBV20-1, the J call TRBJ2-7; D unresolved. The ends were cut back, 1 base at V and 2 bases at J, with 9 bases in the middle. Germline values: CDR1 DFQATT, CDR2 SNEGSKA (reference sequence). CDR3 length: 13 residues. The CDR3 DNA sequence: TGCAGTGCTAGAGCGGACGGACCCTACGAGCAGTACTTC. This encodes CSARADGPYEQYF.

This clonotype has a handful of counts. The chain combines TRBV29-1 with TRBJ2-5; 7 bases agree with TRBD1. CDR3 length: 12 residues. Germline V gene sequence: CDR1 SQVTM, CDR2 ANQGSEA. Trimming took 7 bases from V and 1 from J; bases not matched to a gene: 3. The CDR3 spells CSGRTGQETQYF. The CDR3 bases are TGCAGCGGCCGGACAGGCCAAGAGACCCAGTACTTC.

The V call is TRBV20-1, the J call TRBJ2-7; D is possibly TRBD2 (6 bases). The germline V gene encodes CDR1 DFQATT and CDR2 SNEGSKA (reference sequence). CDR3 length: 13 amino acids. Trimming stripped 7 bases from V and 4 bases from J, with 17 bases between. The DNA for the CDR3 is TGCAGTGTTGGGACGCCCGGGGGATACGAGCAGTACTTC. It encodes CSVGTPGGYEQYF.

This clonotype was recorded at least ten times. This chain uses TRBV6-1 with TRBJ2-7, with a tentative D call TRBD1 (5 bases). The germline CDR1 and CDR2 sequences are MNHNS and SASEGT. V lost 4 bases and J 7 bases, leaving 11 bases between the germline ends. The CDR3 extends over 12 amino acids. As DNA, the CDR3 is TGTGCCAGCAGTGCGCAGGGTTGGGAGCAGTACTTC. Amino acid sequence: CASSAQGWEQYF.

This clonotype was seen a handful of times. This chain joins TRBV16 and TRBJ1-5; the D is unclear. With 0 bases removed from V and 2 bases from J, the gap between germline ends came to 8 bases. The CDR3 has 15 amino acids. Germline CDR1 reads KGHSY; CDR2 reads FQNENV. CDR3 sequence reads: CASSQSYSRNQPQHF. Written as DNA, the CDR3 is TGTGCCAGCAGCCAATCGTACAGCCGCAATCAGCCCCAGCATTTT.